The T cell receptor beta chain described here comes from a study of T cell responses to AZD1222 COVID-19 vaccine. General study points: A mostly white British donor set with more females was recruited, and clonal diversity was possibly underestimated.

Profiled with immunoSEQ multiplex PCR; TCRdb holds only in-frame clones, not every one. Among more than 95,000 clones, 70% to 90% were seen once, and the ten largest hold approximately 9.6%. A word on this clone: Its specificity is unknown.

Per germline, CDR1 GTSNPN and CDR2 SVGIG (reference sequence). This CDR3 comprises 13 residues. The ends were cut back, 3 bases at V and 3 bases at J, with 11 bases in the middle. The receptor was derived from an adult in good health. The sample in question was peripheral blood, obtained on day 0 of AZD1222 vaccination. The chain combines TRBV30 with TRBJ1-1, with D possibly matching TRBD1 (5 bases). The CDR3 loop reads CAWSPQGDTEAFF. The CDR3 nucleotides are TGTGCCTGGAGCCCCCAGGGAGACACTGAAGCTTTCTTT. Full variable domain (missing parts from reference TRBV30 and TRBJ1-1): SQTIHQWPATLVQPVGSPLSLECTVEGTSNPNLYWYRQAAGRGLQLLFYSVGIGQISSEVPQNLSASRPQDRQFILSSKKLLLSDSGFYLCAWSPQGDTEAFFGQGTRLTVV.